This TCR beta chain was obtained from a study of blood T cell repertoires in COVID-19 (dated by TCRdb to the early 2020s). As for the study more broadly: Collaborator samples came from the United States, Italy and Spain and covered acute and convalescent phases of COVID-19. Sample metadata almost always included a de-identified subject ID, COVID-19 status, age in years and sex. A freely available public database, intended as a resource for researchers studying the immune response to SARS-CoV-2, is where the repertoires were released. Where available, HLA class I and class II types were obtained from metadata supplied by the sample provider rather than from assay-based typing. Samples were obtained from the ongoing ImmuneRACE study (first 160 participants) and from roughly 1,300 subjects provided by 6 global collaborators. The material from the prospective study consisted of cDNA or gDNA derived from T cells, B-cell-depleted T cells, or PBMCs. The dataset comprised deeply sampled blood TCRbeta repertoires from subjects exposed to, actively infected with, or recovered from COVID-19.

TCRbeta CDR3 regions were amplified from genomic DNA by means of the immunoSEQ Assay, a bias-controlled multiplex PCR. Under the source paper's analysis protocol: Within the assay, amplification of reference gene primers was used to estimate how many nucleated cells each sample contained. To quantify the absolute abundance of each unique TCRbeta CDR3 rearrangement, sequence reads were collapsed and filtered. Productive Simpson clonality was computed per sample as the square root of Simpson's diversity index over productive rearrangements. Not all clones reach the TCRdb copy of this immuneACCESS table, which keeps in-frame sequences only. Checked studies attribute under half of the gap to unresolved V genes and leave the rest unexplained. The DNA was the basis for D and trimming; V, J and clone size are from that table. Recorded for this sample are 360,000 or so clones; roughly nine tenths of them occurred a single time. The biggest ten clones account for roughly 3.9% of the sample.

In Seattle, one collaborating source enrolled patients while the infection was active and tracked those patients longitudinally over the course of disease. Each collaborating institution followed its own protocols to collect whole blood in K2EDTA tubes. For TCRbeta analysis, collaborator samples were shipped as frozen whole blood, as isolated PBMCs, or as DNA extracted from either sample type. This clone was observed a single time. It lacks a known antigen. No base-level quality is on record; no much larger clone is a single base apart. The CDR3 numbers 17 residues from cysteine through phenylalanine. Only the CDR3 DNA is retained, 51 bases long and in frame from the first base. V is cut back by 1 base and J by 5 bases, with 8 bases in the junction unmatched. Reading the germline V gene gives CDR1 MGHRA and CDR2 YSYEKL. Beyond this particular receptor, the publication reports: How much clinical and demographic metadata was included differed by source and by participant, and the metadata was provided uncurated.

The V and J genes are TRBV4-1 and TRBJ2-5; TRBD2 agrees with 12 junctional bases. Sequencing input: peripheral blood. The sequence derives from an older woman with COVID-19, enrolled during active disease. The CDR3 has the sequence CASSQAASGGARETQYF. The DNA sequence reads TGCGCCAGCAGCCAAGCGGCTAGCGGGGGGGCCCGGGAGACCCAGTACTTC.